This T cell receptor (beta chain) was found in a study of blood T cell repertoires in COVID-19. About the study: Donors in the United States, Italy and Spain gave samples during acute or convalescent COVID-19. The analysed material was cDNA or gDNA that came from T cells, B-cell-depleted T cells, or PBMCs.

Germline CDR1 reads LNHDA; CDR2 reads SQIVND (reference sequence). The ends were cut back, 1 base at V and 8 bases at J, with 30 bases in the middle. The CDR3 has 20 amino acids. Per the study methods: For nucleated cells, counts were estimated from reference gene primer amplification. This table comes from immunoSEQ multiplex PCR, and its TCRdb copy is limited to in-frame clones, with some not included. The V and J calls and the clone size are those of that table, but D and trimming were determined from the DNA. This table has roughly 81,000 clones, approximately 90% appearing once. The origin of this receptor is a man aged 25 to 40 with acute or convalescent COVID-19. The sequencing input was peripheral blood. The chain couples TRBV19 to TRBJ2-1; D is uncertain. CDR3 loop: CASSIGPRGCVTFRSDEQFF. The CDR3 DNA sequence: TGTGCCAGTAGTATAGGTCCTCGCGGATGTGTGACTTTTCGGTCCGATGAGCAGTTCTTC.